This T cell receptor (beta chain) was recovered during a study of control samples from healthy donors and cancer patients. Trimming at V came to 1 base and at J to 6 bases, leaving 8 bases not matched to a gene. The CDR3 is 16 amino acids. Germline assignment: CDR1 SEHNR and CDR2 FQNEAQ (reference sequence). The repertoire was sequenced with immunoSEQ multiplex PCR; TCRdb's copy has only in-frame clones and lacks some. The data contain about 140,000 clones, roughly 94% of them seen just once; the ten biggest clones take up 13%. The chain carries TRBV7-9 and TRBJ1-1, with 10 bases matching TRBD1. The material sequenced was blood. The receptor was isolated from a man in his forties in good health. CDR3 loop: CASSLGPRDRGPEAFF. The CDR3 DNA sequence: TGTGCCAGCAGCTTAGGCCCCCGGGACAGGGGCCCTGAAGCTTTCTTT.